The T cell receptor (beta chain) described here comes from a study of breast tumors, draining lymph nodes, adjacent tissues. Study conclusions and caveats: Tumor repertoires ranked between lymph nodes and nontumor tissue in diversity, with V and J gene preferences.

TCRdb re-called the multiplex PCR reads with MiXCR, one entry per CDR3 protein. The data show more than 7,500 distinct CDR3 sequences, about 76% seen once. On this clonotype itself: The antigen remains unidentified.

The TCR comes from a female donor with breast cancer. Some clones in this sample may be carry-over from other donors' samples. Sequenced: tumor-adjacent breast tissue.

The CDR3 nucleotides are TGTGCCAGCAGCTCCAGCGGCGGGGAGACCCAGTACTTC. Its translation is CASSSSGGETQYF. This chain links TRBV7-3 with TRBJ2-5; perhaps TRBD2 as D (5 bases). The CDR3 loop spans 13 amino acids. Trimming pared 4 bases from V and 5 bases from J, leaving 11 bases between. CDR1 is SGHTA, CDR2 FQGTGA, per germline. Filled out from reference TRBV7-3 and TRBJ2-5, the complete variable domain reads GAGVSQTPSNKVTEKGKYVELRCDPISGHTALYWYRQSLGQGPEFLIYFQGTGAADDSGLPNDRFFAVRPEGSVSTLKIQRTERGDSAVYLCASSSSGGETQYFGPGTRLLVL.